This TCR beta chain was recorded in a study of shared T cell receptors in the human thymus. Only in-frame clones appear in the TCRdb table, and some are missing; sequencing was by immunoSEQ multiplex PCR. The table includes over 650,000 clones, 87% detected once. Germline CDR1 reads SNHLY; CDR2 reads FYNNEI. The length of the CDR3 is 15 residues. J gave up 1 base and V 7 bases, and 6 bases lay outside the gene matches. This sample also belongs to another study, concerning human thymus T cells. Per that study: Resections from corrective heart surgery provided thymus tissue. Among thymic and blood repertoires, usage of V and J genes appeared biased. Related work showed strongly overlapping thymic repertoires across unrelated individuals.

The receptor comes from a boy under two years old with a congenital heart defect. The chain employs TRBV2 and TRBJ2-5; 10 nucleotides match TRBD2. The sample consisted of thymocytes. The CDR3 protein is CASIGLAAFQETQYF. The CDR3 DNA is TGTGCCAGCATAGGACTAGCGGCCTTCCAAGAGACCCAGTACTTC.